Below, 5 T cell receptor beta chains from the same sample are listed, as sequenced in a study of identical twins. TCRdb analysed the 5' RACE reads with MiXCR anew, one entry per CDR3 protein. The table records 700,000 or so distinct CDR3 sequences, 8.5% to 9% of them present only once. The sample was also reused in another study, on yellow fever vaccine responses in identical twins.

The sample taken for sequencing was PBMCs. Every receptor here comes from a young woman in good health.

This clonotype was seen at least ten times. The rearrangement links TRBV25-1 to TRBJ1-1, with D uncertain. Trimming removed 5 bases from V and 0 bases from J, with 19 bases in between. This CDR3 is built from 17 residues. The germline V gene encodes CDR1 MGHDK and CDR2 SYGVNS. CDR3 in DNA: TGTGCCAGCAGTCCGTGGACCACTCCCACCTTGAACACTGAAGCTTTCTTT. It yields the protein CASSPWTTPTLNTEAFF.

This clonotype showed up many times. J is TRBJ2-3 and V is TRBV9, with 10 bases matching TRBD2. CDR1 SGDLS and CDR2 YYNGEE come from the germline V gene. This CDR3 comprises 16 residues. Trimming removed 3 bases from V and 2 bases from J; junction bases left unmatched: 6. The CDR3 region is CASSAVAGGITDTQYF. The CDR3 nucleotides read TGTGCCAGCAGCGCAGTAGCGGGGGGAATCACAGATACGCAGTATTTT. Based on the CDR3 plus reference TRBV9 and TRBJ2-3, the full variable domain is DSGVTQTPKHLITATGQRVTLRCSPRSGDLSVYWYQQSLDQGLQFLIQYYNGEERAKGNILERFSAQQFPDLHSELNLSSLELGDSALYFCASSAVAGGITDTQYFGPGTRLTVL.

This clonotype has at least ten counts. This chain connects TRBV29-1 to TRBJ2-1; D gene uncertain. The CDR3 has 14 amino acids. Germline values: CDR1 SQVTM, CDR2 ANQGSEA. V lost 6 bases to trimming and J lost 4 bases, with 16 bases between them. CDR3 bases: TGCAGCGTGGAGTCTACCACGGATTACAATGAGCAGTTCTTC. Amino acids: CSVESTTDYNEQFF.

The sample holds a few counts of this clonotype. V gene TRBV20-1 combines with J gene TRBJ2-3; possibly TRBD1 or TRBD2 for D (5 bases each). The CDR3 is made up of 18 amino acids. The V gene's germline CDR1 is DFQATT and CDR2 SNEGSKA (reference sequence). V was cut by 2 bases and J by 4 bases, with 25 bases left in between. In DNA form, the CDR3 reads TGCAGTGCTAGACCATACCTCCGGGACGCGGCGGGTCCAGATACGCAGTATTTT. This sequence encodes CSARPYLRDAAGPDTQYF.

This rearrangement joins TRBV28 to TRBJ2-4; tentative D call: TRBD1 (5 bases). The CDR3 spans 20 residues. The V gene's germline CDR1 is MDHEN and CDR2 SYDVKM. V was cut by 3 bases and J by 1 base, with 25 bases left in between. CDR3 amino acids: CASSFWVSRQSGLAKNIQYF. Here the CDR3 DNA reads TGTGCCAGCAGTTTTTGGGTGTCGAGACAGTCGGGTCTGGCCAAAAACATTCAGTACTTC.